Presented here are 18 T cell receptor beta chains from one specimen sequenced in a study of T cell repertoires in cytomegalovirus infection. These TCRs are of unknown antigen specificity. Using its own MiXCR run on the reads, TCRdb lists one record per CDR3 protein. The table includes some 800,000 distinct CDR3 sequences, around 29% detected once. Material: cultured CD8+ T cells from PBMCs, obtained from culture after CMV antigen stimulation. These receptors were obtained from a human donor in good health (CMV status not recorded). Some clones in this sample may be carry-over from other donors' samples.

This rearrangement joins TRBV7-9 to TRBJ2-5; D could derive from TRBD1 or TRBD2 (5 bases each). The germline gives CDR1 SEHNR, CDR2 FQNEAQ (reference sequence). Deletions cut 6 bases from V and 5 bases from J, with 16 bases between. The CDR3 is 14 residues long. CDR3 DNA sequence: TGTGCCAGCAGGGGGGACCTTCGCTCGGAGACCCAGTACTTC. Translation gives CASRGDLRSETQYF.

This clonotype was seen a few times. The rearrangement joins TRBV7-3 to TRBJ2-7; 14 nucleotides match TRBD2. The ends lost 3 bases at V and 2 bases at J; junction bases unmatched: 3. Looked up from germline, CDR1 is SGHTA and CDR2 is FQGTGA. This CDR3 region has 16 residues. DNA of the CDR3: TGTGCCAGCAGCTTGAGGACTAGCGGGGGGACCTACGAGCAGTACGTC. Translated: CASSLRTSGGTYEQYV.

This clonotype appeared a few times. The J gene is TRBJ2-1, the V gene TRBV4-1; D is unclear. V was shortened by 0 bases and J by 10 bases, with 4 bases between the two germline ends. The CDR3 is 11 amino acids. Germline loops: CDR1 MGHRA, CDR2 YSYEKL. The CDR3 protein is CASSQDGEQFF. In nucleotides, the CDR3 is TGCGCCAGCAGCCAAGATGGGGAGCAGTTCTTC.

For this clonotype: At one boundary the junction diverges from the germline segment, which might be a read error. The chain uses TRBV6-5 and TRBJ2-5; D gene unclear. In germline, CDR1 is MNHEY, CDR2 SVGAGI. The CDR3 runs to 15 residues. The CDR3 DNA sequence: TGTGCCGGCAGCCCGAGCCCAGGTAGCCAAGAGACCCAGTACTTC. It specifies CAGSPSPGSQETQYF.

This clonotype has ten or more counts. The CDR3 spells CASSPTGGGENIQYF. The CDR3 bases are TGTGCCAGCAGCCCGACAGGGGGGGGGGAAAACATTCAGTACTTC. V usage is TRBV7-6 and J usage is TRBJ2-4; TRBD1 matches at 9 bases. In germline, CDR1 is SGHVS, CDR2 FNYEAQ. CDR3 length: 15 amino acids. Trimming at V came to 5 bases and at J to 5 bases, leaving 7 bases not matched to a gene. Looking up the rest from reference TRBV7-6 and TRBJ2-4 gives the full variable domain: GAGVSQSPRYKVTKRGQDVALRCDPISGHVSLYWYRQALGQGPEFLTYFNYEAQQDKSGLPNDRFSAERPEGSISTLTIQRTEQRDSAMYRCASSPTGGGENIQYFGAGTRLSVL.

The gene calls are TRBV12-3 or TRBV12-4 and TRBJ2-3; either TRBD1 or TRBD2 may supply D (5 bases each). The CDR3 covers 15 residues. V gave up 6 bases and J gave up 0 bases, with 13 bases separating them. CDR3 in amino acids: CASSPPGPSTDTQYF. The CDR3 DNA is TGTGCCAGCAGCCCTCCGGGACCGAGCACAGATACGCAGTATTTT.

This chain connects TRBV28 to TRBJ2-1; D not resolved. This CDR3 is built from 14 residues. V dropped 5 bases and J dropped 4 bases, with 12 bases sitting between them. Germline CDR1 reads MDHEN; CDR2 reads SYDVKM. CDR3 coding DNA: TGTGCCAGCAGTCAATACAGAGAATACAATGAGCAGTTCTTC. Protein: CASSQYREYNEQFF.

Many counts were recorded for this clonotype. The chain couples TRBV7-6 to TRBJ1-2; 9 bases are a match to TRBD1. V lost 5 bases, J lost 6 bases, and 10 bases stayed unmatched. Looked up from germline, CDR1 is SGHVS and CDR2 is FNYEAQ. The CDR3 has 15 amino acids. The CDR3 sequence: CASSPIDRGDDGYTF. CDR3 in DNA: TGTGCCAGCAGCCCCATCGACAGGGGGGACGATGGCTACACCTTC.

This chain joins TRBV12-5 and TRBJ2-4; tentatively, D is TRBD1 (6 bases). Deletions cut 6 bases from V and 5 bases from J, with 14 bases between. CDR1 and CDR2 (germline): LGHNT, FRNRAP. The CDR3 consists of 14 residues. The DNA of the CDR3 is TGTGCTAGTGGCAACCGGGACATTGAAAACATTCAGTACTTC. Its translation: CASGNRDIENIQYF.

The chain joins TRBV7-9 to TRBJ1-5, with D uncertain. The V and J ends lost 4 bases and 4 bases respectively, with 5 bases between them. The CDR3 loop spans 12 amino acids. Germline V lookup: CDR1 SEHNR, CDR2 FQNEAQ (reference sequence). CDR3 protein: CASSYNNQPQHF. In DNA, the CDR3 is TGTGCCAGCAGCTACAATAATCAGCCCCAGCATTTT.

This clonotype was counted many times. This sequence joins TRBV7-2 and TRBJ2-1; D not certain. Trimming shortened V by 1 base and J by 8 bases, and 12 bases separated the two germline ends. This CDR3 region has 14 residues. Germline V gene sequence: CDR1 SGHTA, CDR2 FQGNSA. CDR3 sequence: CASSLVGALDEQFF. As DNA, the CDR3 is TGTGCCAGCAGCTTAGTAGGTGCCCTGGATGAGCAGTTCTTC.

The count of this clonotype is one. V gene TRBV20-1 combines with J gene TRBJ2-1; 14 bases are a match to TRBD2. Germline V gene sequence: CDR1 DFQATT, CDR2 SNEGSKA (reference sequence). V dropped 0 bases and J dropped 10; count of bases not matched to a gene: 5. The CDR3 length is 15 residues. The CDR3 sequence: CSARDRLAGGPEQFF. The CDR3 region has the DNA TGCAGTGCTAGAGATAGACTAGCGGGGGGGCCGGAGCAGTTCTTC.

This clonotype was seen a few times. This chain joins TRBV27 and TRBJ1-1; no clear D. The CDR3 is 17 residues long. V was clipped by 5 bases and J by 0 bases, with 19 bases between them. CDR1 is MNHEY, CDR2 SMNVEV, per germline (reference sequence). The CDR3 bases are TGTGCCAGCAGTCAATCTAGGAGGAACGGCATGAACACTGAAGCTTTCTTT. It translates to CASSQSRRNGMNTEAFF.

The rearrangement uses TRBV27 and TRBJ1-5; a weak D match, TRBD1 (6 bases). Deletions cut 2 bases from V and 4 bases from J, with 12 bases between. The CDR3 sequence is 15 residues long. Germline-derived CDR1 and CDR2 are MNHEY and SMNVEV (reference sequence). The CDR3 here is CASSLLGGDNQPQHF. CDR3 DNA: TGTGCCAGCAGTTTACTAGGGGGGGATAATCAGCCCCAGCATTTT.

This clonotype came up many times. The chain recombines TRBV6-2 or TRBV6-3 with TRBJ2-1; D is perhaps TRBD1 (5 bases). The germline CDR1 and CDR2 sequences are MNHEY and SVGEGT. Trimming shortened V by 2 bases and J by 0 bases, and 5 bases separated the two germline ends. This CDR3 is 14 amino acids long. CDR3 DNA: TGTGCCAGCAGTTACGACAGCTCCTACAATGAGCAGTTCTTC. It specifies CASSYDSSYNEQFF.

The CDR3 is CASSSPRQAVPYEQYV. The CDR3 DNA reads TGTGCCAGCAGTTCGCCCCGACAGGCCGTGCCCTACGAGCAGTACGTC. V gene TRBV28 combines with J gene TRBJ2-7; perhaps TRBD1 as D (6 bases). Looked up from germline, CDR1 is MDHEN and CDR2 is SYDVKM. The length of the CDR3 is 16 residues. V lost 4 bases, J lost 2 bases, and 18 bases lay in between.

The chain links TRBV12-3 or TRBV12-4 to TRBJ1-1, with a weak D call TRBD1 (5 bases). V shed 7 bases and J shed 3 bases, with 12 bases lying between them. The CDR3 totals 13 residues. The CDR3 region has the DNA TGTGCCAGCAACTCGGGGGTTTACACTGAAGCTTTCTTT. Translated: CASNSGVYTEAFF.

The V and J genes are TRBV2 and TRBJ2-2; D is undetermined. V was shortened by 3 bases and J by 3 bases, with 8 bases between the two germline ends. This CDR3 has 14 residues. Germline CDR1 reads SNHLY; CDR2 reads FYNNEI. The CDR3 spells CASSDRTYTGELFF. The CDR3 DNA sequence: TGTGCCAGCAGTGACAGAACCTACACCGGGGAGCTGTTTTTT.